This T cell receptor (beta chain) was retrieved from a study of blood T cells in healthy people across ages. Broader study findings: Whereas aged donors had fewer naive CD4+ cells, long-lived donors had more of them and higher diversity. Significant beta diversity loss was already apparent by age roughly 43, declining roughly linearly.

It was with a sample-barcoded 5' primer and a J-beta primer mix that a second PCR of roughly 6 to 11 cycles was run. TCRdb re-called the 5' RACE reads with MiXCR, one entry per CDR3 protein. Here the sample spans 500,000 to 650,000 distinct CDR3 sequences, over 25% being singletons. The CDR3 contains 16 residues. Donors were systemically healthy Caucasian individuals from Russia aged roughly 6 to 90 years. Comment on this clonotype: Its matching antigen is unknown. One end of the junction is discordant with germline, which a read error may explain.

These same records also appear under a second study, on T cells of mothers and their children. From that second work: With unrelated pairs as the comparison, related mother-child pairs had a slightly higher overlap that was not significant.

The TCR originated in a boy younger than 10 in good health. The chain links TRBV12-3 or TRBV12-4 to TRBJ2-1, with 13 positions matching TRBD2. The sequencing input was blood. The CDR3 loop is CANSARTSGGAFEQFF. The CDR3 nucleotides read TGTGCCAACAGTGCCCGTACTAGCGGGGGGGCTTTTGAGCAGTTCTTC.